The TCR beta chain under discussion was sequenced for a study of cytomegalovirus exposure and HLA in healthy donors. General study results and limits: Later genetic work tied a missense DCLRE1C variant to beta-chain V and J trimming. In a later analysis, HLA-associated beta chains showed higher expansion and lower generation probabilities than comparable chains.

The CDR3 is 15 amino acids. Germline-derived CDR1 and CDR2 are SEHNR and FQNEAQ (reference sequence). V gave up 6 bases and J gave up 2 bases; unmatched junction bases: 5. Only one count was recorded for this clone. Its antigen is not identified. With 60 Vbeta and 13 Jbeta primers, the PCR was carried out. Generated by immunoSEQ multiplex PCR, the TCRdb table keeps only in-frame clones and is missing some. The sample includes about 210,000 clones, 81% of them seen just once. Sequences were obtained from PBMCs. V gene TRBV7-9 combines with J gene TRBJ2-7; TRBD1 matches 12 bases. The origin of this receptor is a man aged 40-49 years in good health and CMV-seropositive. Written as DNA, the CDR3 is TGTGCCAGCAGTGGGGGACAGGGGGCCGCCTACGAGCAGTACTTC. Protein sequence: CASSGGQGAAYEQYF.